These 18 T cell receptor beta chains were all obtained from the same sample, sequenced in a study of blood T cell repertoires in COVID-19. TCRdb keeps only in-frame clones here, not all; method: immunoSEQ multiplex PCR. The data contain about 430,000 clones, over 75% of them singletons. The specimen sequenced was PBMCs or T cells enriched from blood (not recorded which). These receptor sequences come from a woman under 40 with acute COVID-19.

As for this clone: One junction end disagrees with the germline gene, perhaps due to a read error. The rearrangement links TRBV7-2 to TRBJ1-5; maybe TRBD1 (6 bases). The CDR3 contains 16 residues. Per germline, CDR1 SGHTA and CDR2 FQGNSA. The CDR3 nucleotides are TGTGCCAGCAGCCTAGCCCTATTCCAGGGGAATCAGCCCCAGCATTTT. This translates into CASSLALFQGNQPQHF.

This chain connects TRBV7-9 to TRBJ2-1; possibly TRBD1 for D (5 bases). The CDR3 has 16 amino acids. Trimming shortened V by 2 bases and J by 5 bases, and 16 bases separated the two germline ends. CDR1 and CDR2 from the germline V gene are SEHNR and FQNEAQ (reference sequence). The CDR3 DNA is TGTGCCAGCAGCTTACTTGGGCGACAGATGAACAATGAGCAGTTCTTC. Protein product: CASSLLGRQMNNEQFF.

V usage is TRBV18 and J usage is TRBJ1-1; no definite D call. There are 12 residues in the CDR3. The V end was cut by 4 bases, the J end by 8 bases, with 11 bases between. CDR1 is KGHSH, CDR2 LQKENI, per germline. CDR3 protein: CASSRQEREAFF. For the CDR3, the DNA is TGTGCCAGCTCACGCCAGGAACGAGAAGCTTTCTTT.

CDR3 residues: CASRKQGVGYEQYF. The DNA of the CDR3 is TGTGCCAGCAGAAAACAGGGGGTGGGGTACGAGCAGTACTTC. The chain joins TRBV2 to TRBJ2-7; TRBD1 matches at 8 bases. CDR3 length equals 14 residues. Germline values: CDR1 SNHLY, CDR2 FYNNEI. V lost 6 bases, J lost 4 bases, and 8 bases stayed unmatched.

The genes are TRBV6-5 and TRBJ1-2, with 8 bases identical to TRBD1. Germline assignment: CDR1 MNHEY and CDR2 SVGAGI. The CDR3 covers 14 residues. V lost 0 bases and J lost 8; bases outside the gene matches: 5. This chain's CDR3 is CASSYSQQGGGYTF. DNA of the CDR3: TGTGCCAGCAGTTACTCCCAACAGGGGGGCGGCTACACCTTC.

This chain uses TRBV5-1 with TRBJ2-3; 7 bases map to TRBD1. Germline values: CDR1 SGHRS, CDR2 YFSETQ. The length of the CDR3 is 14 residues. Trimming at V came to 7 bases and at J to 2 bases, leaving 7 bases not matched to a gene. The CDR3 loop reads CASVLRGPTDTQYF. For the CDR3, the DNA is TGCGCCAGCGTCTTAAGGGGGCCCACAGATACGCAGTATTTT.

The chain uses TRBV4-3 and TRBJ1-2; the D gene is possibly TRBD1 (6 bases). With 3 bases removed from V and 2 bases from J, the gap between germline ends came to 13 bases. This CDR3 has 15 residues. From germline, CDR1 is LGHNA and CDR2 YSLEER. Here the CDR3 DNA reads TGCGCCAGCAGCCAGGTCAGGGGAAAGAACTATGGCTACACCTTC. Encoded protein: CASSQVRGKNYGYTF.

The CDR3 sequence: CASSLPPLVDQYF. Here the CDR3 DNA reads TGTGCCAGCAGCTTACCCCCGCTGGTAGACCAGTACTTC. The chain combines TRBV7-8 with TRBJ2-5, with no clear D. Trimming cost V 2 bases and J 10 bases, with 14 bases left between them. Germline assignment: CDR1 SGHVS and CDR2 FQNEAQ. CDR3 length: 13 residues.

This chain connects TRBV14 to TRBJ2-5, with TRBD2 matching 9 bases. CDR3 length equals 15 residues. Germline CDR1 is SGHDN and CDR2 is FVKESK. Trimming at V came to 0 bases and at J to 7 bases, leaving 6 bases not matched to a gene. The CDR3 spells CASSQDPSGVGTQYF. The DNA for the CDR3 is TGTGCCAGCAGCCAAGACCCTAGCGGGGTGGGGACCCAGTACTTC.

For this clone: Other DNA sequences in the sample encode the same CDR3. The chain carries TRBV18 and TRBJ1-4, with D possibly TRBD1 on 6 matching bases. The germline V gene has CDR1 KGHSH and CDR2 LQKENI. Trimming took 4 bases from V and 1 from J, leaving 7 bases between them. The CDR3 consists of 14 residues. CDR3 sequence (DNA): TGTGCCAGCTCACTACAGGGAACTAATGAAAAACTGTTTTTT. It yields the protein CASSLQGTNEKLFF.

This clone was seen only a few times. The chain uses TRBV28 and TRBJ1-1; D perhaps matches TRBD1 (5 bases). V shed 5 bases and J shed 6 bases, with 16 bases lying between them. This CDR3 region has 14 residues. From germline, CDR1 is MDHEN and CDR2 SYDVKM. The CDR3 loop is CASSPGLTEAEAFF. Written as DNA, the CDR3 is TGTGCCAGCAGTCCGGGACTCACGGAGGCTGAAGCTTTCTTT.

The chain carries TRBV4-2 and TRBJ2-7, with 14 positions matching TRBD2. Per germline, CDR1 LGHNA and CDR2 YNFKEQ. This CDR3 comprises 18 residues. The V segment lost 3 bases and the J segment 5 bases; nucleotides outside the gene matches: 12. CDR3 residues: CASSQMTSGGARSDEQYF. DNA for the CDR3: TGTGCCAGCAGCCAGATGACTAGCGGGGGGGCCAGGTCCGACGAGCAGTACTTC.

The chain is built from TRBV6-2 or TRBV6-3 and TRBJ2-1; 12 nucleotides agree with TRBD2. This CDR3 has 15 residues. From germline, CDR1 is MNHEY and CDR2 SVGEGT. Germline trimming cut 5 bases from V and 7 bases from J; bases unmatched to any gene: 6. As DNA, the CDR3 is TGTGCCAGCAGTCGACTAGCGGGGGTCGGAAATGAGCAGTTCTTC. This gives the protein CASSRLAGVGNEQFF.

This clone was counted once. This chain connects TRBV5-6 to TRBJ1-1; D is ambiguous. The CDR3 covers 15 residues. V lost 0 bases and J lost 1, with 10 bases in between. CDR1 and CDR2 (germline): SGHDT, YYEEEE. The CDR3 here is CASSLARLWNTEAFF. As DNA, the CDR3 is TGTGCCAGCAGCTTGGCGCGGTTATGGAACACTGAAGCTTTCTTT.

About this clone: An end of the junction does not agree with germline; a read error may underlie this. The same CDR3 also results from other DNA sequences found in this sample. This sequence joins TRBV24-1 and TRBJ2-6; 7 bases fit TRBD1. This CDR3 is 18 amino acids long. Looked up from germline, CDR1 is KGHDR and CDR2 is SFDVKD. In nucleotides, the CDR3 is TGTGCCACCAGTGAGGCGCCGGGACAGTCTTCTGGGGCCAACGTCCTAACTTTC. Its protein product is CATSEAPGQSSGANVLTF.

This chain connects TRBV15 to TRBJ2-7; the match to TRBD2 covers 9 bases. V dropped 0 bases and J dropped 5; count of bases not matched to a gene: 11. The CDR3 is 17 amino acids. Germline V CDR1 and CDR2: LNHNV, YYDKDF (reference sequence). In DNA form, the CDR3 reads TGTGCCACCAGCAGAGATAGCGGGGGCAACTTTGGACACGAGCAGTACTTC. This codes for CATSRDSGGNFGHEQYF.

The rearrangement joins TRBV10-2 to TRBJ1-2, with 9 bases fitting TRBD1. The junction had 12 bases not matched to a gene; V was cut back by 8 bases and J by 5 bases. Germline CDR1 and CDR2: WSHSY and SAAADI. The CDR3 loop spans 15 amino acids. DNA of the CDR3: TGCGCCAGCGGTAGACAGGGGGAGACTTATTATGGCTACACCTTC. This encodes CASGRQGETYYGYTF.

This sequence joins TRBV5-1 and TRBJ2-7; D possibly corresponds to TRBD1 (6 bases). The CDR3 has 14 amino acids. The germline CDR1 and CDR2 sequences are SGHRS and YFSETQ. V gave up 4 bases and J gave up 2 bases, with 13 bases separating them. CDR3 in DNA: TGCGCCAGCAGCCCCTCCGGGACACCCTACGAGCAGTACTTC. Amino acids: CASSPSGTPYEQYF.